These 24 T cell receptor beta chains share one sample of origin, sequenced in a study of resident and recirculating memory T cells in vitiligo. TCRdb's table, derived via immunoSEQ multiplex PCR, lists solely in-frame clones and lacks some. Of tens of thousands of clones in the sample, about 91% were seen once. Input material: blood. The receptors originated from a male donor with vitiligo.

CDR3 bases: TGCGCCAGCAGCTTCGCCAGGGGGCAGGGGCAGTTCTTC. Translated, it gives CASSFARGQGQFF. V usage is TRBV5-1 and J usage is TRBJ2-1, with 8 positions matching TRBD1. The CDR3 runs to 13 residues. CDR1 SGHRS and CDR2 YFSETQ come from the germline V gene. Losses at the gene ends were 2 bases for V and 12 bases for J; bases not matched to a gene: 7.

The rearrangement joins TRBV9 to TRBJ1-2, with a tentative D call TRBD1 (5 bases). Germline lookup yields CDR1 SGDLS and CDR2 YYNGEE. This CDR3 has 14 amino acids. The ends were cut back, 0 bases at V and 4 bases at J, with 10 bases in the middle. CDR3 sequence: CASSVDRGGYGYTF. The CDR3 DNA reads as TGTGCCAGCAGCGTAGACCGCGGGGGCTATGGCTACACCTTC.

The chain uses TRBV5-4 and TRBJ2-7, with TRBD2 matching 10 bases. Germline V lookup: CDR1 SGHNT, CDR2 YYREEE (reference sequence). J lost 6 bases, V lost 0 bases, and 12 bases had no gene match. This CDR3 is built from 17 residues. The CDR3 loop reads CASSLASGLAGEGEQYF. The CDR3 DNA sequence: TGTGCCAGCAGCTTGGCCAGTGGGCTAGCGGGAGAGGGCGAGCAGTACTTC.

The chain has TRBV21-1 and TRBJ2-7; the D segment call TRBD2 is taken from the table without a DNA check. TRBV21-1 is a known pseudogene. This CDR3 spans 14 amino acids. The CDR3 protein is CASSMKRGPYEQYF. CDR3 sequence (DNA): TGTGCCAGCAGCATGAAGCGGGGGCCCTACGAGCAGTACTTC.

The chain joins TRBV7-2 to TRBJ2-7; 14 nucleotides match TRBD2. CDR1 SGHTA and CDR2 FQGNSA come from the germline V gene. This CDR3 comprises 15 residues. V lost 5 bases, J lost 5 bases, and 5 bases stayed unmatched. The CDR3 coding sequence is TGTGCCAGCAGCCAATGGACTAGCGGGAGGAACGAGCAGTACTTC. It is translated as CASSQWTSGRNEQYF.

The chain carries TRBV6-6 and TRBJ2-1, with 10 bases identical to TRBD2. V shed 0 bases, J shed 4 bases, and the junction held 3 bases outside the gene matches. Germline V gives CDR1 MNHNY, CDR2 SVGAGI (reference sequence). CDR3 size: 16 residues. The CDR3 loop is CASSYSELAGYNEQFF. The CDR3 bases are TGTGCCAGCAGTTACTCGGAACTAGCGGGGTACAATGAGCAGTTCTTC.

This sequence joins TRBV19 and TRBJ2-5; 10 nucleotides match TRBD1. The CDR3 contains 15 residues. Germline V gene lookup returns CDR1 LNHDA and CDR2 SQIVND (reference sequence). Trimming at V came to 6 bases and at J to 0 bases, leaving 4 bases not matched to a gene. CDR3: CASSLDRGYQETQYF. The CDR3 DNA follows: TGTGCCAGTAGCCTGGACAGGGGGTACCAAGAGACCCAGTACTTC. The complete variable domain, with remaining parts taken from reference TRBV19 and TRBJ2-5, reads DGGITQSPKYLFRKEGQNVTLSCEQNLNHDAMYWYRQDPGQGLRLIYYSQIVNDFQKGDIAEGYSVSREKKESFPLTVTSAQKNPTAFYLCASSLDRGYQETQYFGPGTRLLVL.

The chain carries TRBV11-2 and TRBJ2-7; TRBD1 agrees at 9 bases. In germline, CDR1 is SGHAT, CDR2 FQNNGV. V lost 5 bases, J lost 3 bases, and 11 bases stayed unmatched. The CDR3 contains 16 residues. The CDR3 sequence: CASSPPLGTGNYEQYF. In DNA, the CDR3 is TGTGCCAGCAGCCCACCCTTAGGGACAGGGAACTACGAGCAGTACTTC.

For the CDR3, the DNA is TGTGCCAGCACCATAGGACAGGGGGACAACTATGGCTACACCTTC. Encoded protein: CASTIGQGDNYGYTF. The chain uses TRBV6-6 and TRBJ1-2, with 10 bases that match TRBD1. V trimming: 7 bases; J trimming: 2 bases; junction bases outside the gene matches: 7. Per the germline V gene, CDR1 is MNHNY and CDR2 is SVGAGI (reference sequence). The length of the CDR3 is 15 residues.

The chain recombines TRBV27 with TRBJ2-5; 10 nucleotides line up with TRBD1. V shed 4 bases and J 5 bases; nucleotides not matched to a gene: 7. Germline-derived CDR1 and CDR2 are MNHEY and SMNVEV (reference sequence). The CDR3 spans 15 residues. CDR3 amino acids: CASSWGQGIGETQYF. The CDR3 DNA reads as TGTGCCAGCAGTTGGGGACAGGGGATCGGGGAGACCCAGTACTTC.

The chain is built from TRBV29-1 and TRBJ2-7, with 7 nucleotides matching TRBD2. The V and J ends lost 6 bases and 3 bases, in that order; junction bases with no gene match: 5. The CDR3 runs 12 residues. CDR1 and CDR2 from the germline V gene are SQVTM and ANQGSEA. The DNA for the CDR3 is TGCAGCGTCGGAACGGGGGGCTACGAGCAGTACTTC. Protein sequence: CSVGTGGYEQYF.

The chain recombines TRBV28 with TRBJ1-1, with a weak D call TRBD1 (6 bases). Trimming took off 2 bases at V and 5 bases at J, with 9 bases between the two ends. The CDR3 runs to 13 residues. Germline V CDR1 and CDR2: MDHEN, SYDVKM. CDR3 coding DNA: TGTGCCAGCAGTTTAACAGGGTGGACTGAAGCTTTCTTT. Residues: CASSLTGWTEAFF.

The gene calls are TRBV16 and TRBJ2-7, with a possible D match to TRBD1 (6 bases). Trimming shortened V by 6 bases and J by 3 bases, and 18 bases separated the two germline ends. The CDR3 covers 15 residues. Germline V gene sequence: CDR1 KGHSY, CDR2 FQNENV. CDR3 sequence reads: CASSIYGDKGYEQYF. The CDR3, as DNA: TGTGCCAGCAGTATATACGGGGACAAGGGCTACGAGCAGTACTTC.

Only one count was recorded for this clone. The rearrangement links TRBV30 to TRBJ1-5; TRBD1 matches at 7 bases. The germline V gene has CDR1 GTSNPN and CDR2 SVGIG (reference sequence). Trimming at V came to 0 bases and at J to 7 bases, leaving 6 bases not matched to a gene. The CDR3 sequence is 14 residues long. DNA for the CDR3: TGTGCCTGGAGTGTCGGAGGGGGCGGACAGCCCCAGCATTTT. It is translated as CAWSVGGGGQPQHF. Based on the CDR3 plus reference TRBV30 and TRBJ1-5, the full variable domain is SQTIHQWPATLVQPVGSPLSLECTVEGTSNPNLYWYRQAAGRGLQLLFYSVGIGQISSEVPQNLSASRPQDRQFILSSKKLLLSDSGFYLCAWSVGGGGQPQHFGDGTRLSIL.

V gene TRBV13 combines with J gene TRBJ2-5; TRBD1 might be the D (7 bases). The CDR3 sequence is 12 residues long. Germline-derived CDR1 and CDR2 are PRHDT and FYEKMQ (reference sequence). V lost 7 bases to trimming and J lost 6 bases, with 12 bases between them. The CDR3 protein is CASTQGGKTQYF. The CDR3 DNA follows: TGTGCCAGCACCCAGGGGGGAAAGACCCAGTACTTC.

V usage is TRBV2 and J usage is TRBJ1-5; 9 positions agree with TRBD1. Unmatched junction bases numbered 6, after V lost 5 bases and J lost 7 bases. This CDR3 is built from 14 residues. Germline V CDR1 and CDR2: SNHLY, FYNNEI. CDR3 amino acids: CASSRGTGYQPQHF. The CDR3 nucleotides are TGTGCCAGCAGTCGGGGGACAGGGTACCAGCCCCAGCATTTT. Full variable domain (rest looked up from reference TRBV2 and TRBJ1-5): EPEVTQTPSHQVTQMGQEVILRCVPISNHLYFYWYRQILGQKVEFLVSFYNNEISEKSEIFDDQFSVERPDGSNFTLKIRSTKLEDSAMYFCASSRGTGYQPQHFGDGTRLSIL.

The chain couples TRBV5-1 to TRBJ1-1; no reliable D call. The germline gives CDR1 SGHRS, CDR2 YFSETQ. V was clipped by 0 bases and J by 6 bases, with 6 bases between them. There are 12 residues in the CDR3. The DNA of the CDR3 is TGCGCCAGCAGCTTGGGGAGGGCTGAAGCTTTCTTT. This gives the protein CASSLGRAEAFF.

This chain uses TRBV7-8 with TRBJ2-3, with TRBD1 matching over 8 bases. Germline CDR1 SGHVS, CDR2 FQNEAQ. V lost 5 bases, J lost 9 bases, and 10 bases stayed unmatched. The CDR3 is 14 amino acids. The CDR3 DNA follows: TGTGCCAGCAGCCCCCGACCCGACAGGGGCACGCAGTATTTT. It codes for CASSPRPDRGTQYF. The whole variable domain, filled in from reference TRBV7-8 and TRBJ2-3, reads GAGVSQSPRYKVAKRGQDVALRCDPISGHVSLFWYQQALGQGPEFLTYFQNEAQLDKSGLPSDRFFAERPEGSVSTLKIQRTQQEDSAVYLCASSPRPDRGTQYFGPGTRLTVL.

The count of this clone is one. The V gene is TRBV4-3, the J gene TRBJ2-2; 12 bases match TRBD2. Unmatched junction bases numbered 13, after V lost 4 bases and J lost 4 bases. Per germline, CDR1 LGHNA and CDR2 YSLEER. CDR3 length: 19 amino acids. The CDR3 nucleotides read TGCGCCAGCAGCCCACAACCGTTTCCTAGCGGGAGGGCCACCGGGGAGCTGTTTTTT. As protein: CASSPQPFPSGRATGELFF.

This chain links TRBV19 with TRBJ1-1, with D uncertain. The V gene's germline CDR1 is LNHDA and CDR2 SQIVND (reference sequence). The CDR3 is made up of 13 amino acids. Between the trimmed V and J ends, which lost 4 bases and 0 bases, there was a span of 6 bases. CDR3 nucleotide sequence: TGTGCCAGTAGTAGTGAGGTGAACACTGAAGCTTTCTTT. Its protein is CASSSEVNTEAFF.

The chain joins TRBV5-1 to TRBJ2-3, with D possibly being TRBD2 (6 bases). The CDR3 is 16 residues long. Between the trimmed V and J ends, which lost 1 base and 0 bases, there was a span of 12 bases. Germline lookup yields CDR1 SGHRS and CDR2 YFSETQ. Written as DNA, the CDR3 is TGCGCCAGCAGCTTGATTCGGCGGGGTAGCACAGATACGCAGTATTTT. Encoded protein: CASSLIRRGSTDTQYF.

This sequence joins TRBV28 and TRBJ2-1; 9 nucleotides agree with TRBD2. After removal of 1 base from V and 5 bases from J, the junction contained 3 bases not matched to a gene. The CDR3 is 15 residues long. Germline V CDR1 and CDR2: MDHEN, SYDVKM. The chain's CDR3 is CASSLSSGNHNEQFF. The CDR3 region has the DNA TGTGCCAGCAGTTTATCTAGCGGGAACCACAATGAGCAGTTCTTC.

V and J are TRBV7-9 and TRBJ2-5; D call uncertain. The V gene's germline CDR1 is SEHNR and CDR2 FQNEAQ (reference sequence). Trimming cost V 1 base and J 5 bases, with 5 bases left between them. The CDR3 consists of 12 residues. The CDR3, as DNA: TGTGCCAGCAGCTTAGTCGGGGAGACCCAGTACTTC. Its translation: CASSLVGETQYF.

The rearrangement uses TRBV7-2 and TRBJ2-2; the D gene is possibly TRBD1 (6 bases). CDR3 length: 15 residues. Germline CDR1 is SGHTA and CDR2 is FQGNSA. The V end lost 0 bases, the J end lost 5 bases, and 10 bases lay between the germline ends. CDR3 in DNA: TGTGCCAGCAGCTTAGCGGCAGGGGTAACCGGGGAGCTGTTTTTT. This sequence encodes CASSLAAGVTGELFF.